The clone carrying this TCR beta chain has just a few counts. Its antigen is unknown. The assay was immunoSEQ multiplex PCR, and TCRdb's table has in-frame clones only and misses some. Among just over 80,000 clones listed, about 96% were seen once. The data derive from a study of cytomegalovirus exposure and HLA in healthy donors. Study details: It was reported in a later analysis that the same platform had been used for the 120 or so validation repertoires as for the 550 to 700 first-cohort repertoires. General study findings and limits: Many donors shared some public TCRs, even though most TCR sequences were rare. Among TCR beta chains, those listed as cytomegalovirus-associated numbered 164.

The donors were in the roughly 130-subject validation cohort, distinct from the approximately 670-subject first cohort. CDR1 is MNHNS, CDR2 SASEGT, per germline. The CDR3 loop spans 16 amino acids. Losses at the gene ends were 2 bases for V and 5 bases for J; bases not matched to a gene: 12. The chain recombines TRBV6-1 with TRBJ2-7, with 7 bases lining up with TRBD1. The sample consisted of PBMCs. This receptor was obtained from a woman aged 18-29 years in good health and CMV-seronegative. The CDR3 DNA is TGTGCCAGCAGTGAAATAACAGGGGTTCCTAGTGACGAGCAGTACTTC. Its protein is CASSEITGVPSDEQYF.